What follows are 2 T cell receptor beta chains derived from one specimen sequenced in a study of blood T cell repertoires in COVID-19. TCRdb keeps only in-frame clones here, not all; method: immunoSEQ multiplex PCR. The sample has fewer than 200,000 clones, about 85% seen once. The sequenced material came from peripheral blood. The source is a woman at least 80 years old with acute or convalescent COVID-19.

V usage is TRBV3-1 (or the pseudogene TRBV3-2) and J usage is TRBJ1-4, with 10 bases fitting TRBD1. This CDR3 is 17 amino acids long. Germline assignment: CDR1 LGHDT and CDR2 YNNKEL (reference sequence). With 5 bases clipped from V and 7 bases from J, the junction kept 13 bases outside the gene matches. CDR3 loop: CASSDRRLDRGTEKLFF. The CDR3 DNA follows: TGTGCCAGCAGCGACAGGAGACTGGACAGGGGGACTGAAAAACTGTTTTTT.

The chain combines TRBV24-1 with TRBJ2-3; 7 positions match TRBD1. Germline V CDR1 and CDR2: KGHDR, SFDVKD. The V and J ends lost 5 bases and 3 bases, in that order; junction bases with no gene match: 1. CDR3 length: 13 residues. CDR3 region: CATSVRGTDTQYF. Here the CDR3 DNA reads TGTGCCACCAGTGTCAGGGGGACAGATACGCAGTATTTT.